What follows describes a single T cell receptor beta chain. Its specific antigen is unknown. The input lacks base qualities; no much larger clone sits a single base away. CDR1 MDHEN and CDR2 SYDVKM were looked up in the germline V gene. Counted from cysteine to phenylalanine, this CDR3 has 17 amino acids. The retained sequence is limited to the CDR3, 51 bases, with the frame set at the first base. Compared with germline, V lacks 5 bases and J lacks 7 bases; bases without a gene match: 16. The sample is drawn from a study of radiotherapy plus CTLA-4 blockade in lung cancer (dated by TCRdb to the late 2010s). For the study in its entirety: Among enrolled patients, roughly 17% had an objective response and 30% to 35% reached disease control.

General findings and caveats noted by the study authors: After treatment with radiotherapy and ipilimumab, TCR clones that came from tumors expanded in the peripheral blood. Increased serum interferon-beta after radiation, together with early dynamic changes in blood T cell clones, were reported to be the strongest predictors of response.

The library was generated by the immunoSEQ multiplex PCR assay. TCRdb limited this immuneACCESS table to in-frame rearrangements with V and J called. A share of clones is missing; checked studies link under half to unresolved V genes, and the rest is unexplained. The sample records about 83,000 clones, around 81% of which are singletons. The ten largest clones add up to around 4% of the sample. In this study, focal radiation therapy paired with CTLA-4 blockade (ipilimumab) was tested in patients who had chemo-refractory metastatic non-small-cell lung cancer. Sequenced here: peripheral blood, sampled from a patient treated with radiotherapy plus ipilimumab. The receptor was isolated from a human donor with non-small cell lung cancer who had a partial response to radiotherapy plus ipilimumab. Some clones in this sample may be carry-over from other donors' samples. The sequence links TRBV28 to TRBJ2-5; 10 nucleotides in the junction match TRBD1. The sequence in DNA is TGTGCCAGCAGTGGGGCCACAACGGGACAGGGGTTGGTGACCCAGTACTTC. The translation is CASSGATTGQGLVTQYF.